Presented here are 11 T cell receptor beta chains from one specimen sequenced in a study of patients and donors after allogeneic stem cell transplantation. One entry per CDR3 protein, called by TCRdb with MiXCR from the RT-PCR reads. The table records about a million distinct CDR3 sequences, approximately 19% of them present only once. Sequencing was carried out using blood, either unsorted or a sorted T cell fraction (not recorded which). The receptors here all came from a human donor who was either an allogeneic HSCT recipient or a stem cell or donor lymphocyte infusion donor (not recorded which). It is not recorded whose cells these are; they may come from a transplant donor.

The chain joins TRBV5-1 to TRBJ2-3, with TRBD1 matching over 9 bases. The CDR3 runs 16 residues. In germline, CDR1 is SGHRS, CDR2 YFSETQ. Losses at the gene ends were 3 bases for V and 3 bases for J; bases not matched to a gene: 8. The CDR3 spells CASSWKTGGVTDTQYF. CDR3 nucleotide sequence: TGCGCCAGCAGCTGGAAGACAGGGGGGGTAACAGATACGCAGTATTTT.

This clonotype occurred a few times. The V and J genes are TRBV11-3 and TRBJ2-2; D is perhaps TRBD1 (6 bases). Looked up from germline, CDR1 is SGHNT and CDR2 is YENEEA. The CDR3 extends over 16 amino acids. V was shortened by 5 bases and J by 4 bases, with 17 bases between the two germline ends. The DNA for the CDR3 is TGTGCCAGCAGCAAACAGGGCCCTCCCAGCACCGGGGAGCTGTTTTTT. Its translation: CASSKQGPPSTGELFF.

This clonotype was detected only a few times. The V and J genes are TRBV7-6 and TRBJ1-2; 7 nucleotides match TRBD1. Germline values: CDR1 SGHVS, CDR2 FNYEAQ. V gave up 2 bases and J gave up 8 bases; unmatched junction bases: 17. The CDR3 contains 17 residues. The CDR3 loop reads CASSLTPPTGALWGYTF. CDR3 nucleotide sequence: TGTGCCAGCAGCTTAACTCCGCCAACAGGGGCACTGTGGGGCTACACCTTC.

CDR3 in DNA: TGTGCCAGCAGTTATCAGGAGACACAAACCTACGAGCAGTACTTC. Translating gives CASSYQETQTYEQYF. The chain combines TRBV6-5 with TRBJ2-7; D not resolved. Germline loops: CDR1 MNHEY, CDR2 SVGAGI. There are 15 residues in the CDR3. V was cut by 3 bases and J by 2 bases, with 14 bases left in between.

This chain uses TRBV12-3 or TRBV12-4 with TRBJ1-1; weak D call: TRBD1 (6 bases). This CDR3 region has 15 residues. V gave up 6 bases and J gave up 0 bases, with 14 bases separating them. CDR3 in DNA: TGTGCCAGCAGCCGGACAGTACCGATGAACACTGAAGCTTTCTTT. Protein sequence: CASSRTVPMNTEAFF.

The chain employs TRBV11-2 and TRBJ2-4; 9 nucleotides match TRBD1. CDR1 SGHAT and CDR2 FQNNGV come from the germline V gene. The CDR3 totals 15 residues. V was pared by 6 bases and J by 8 bases, with 11 bases of the junction left unmatched. CDR3 DNA: TGTGCCAGCAGACCGGCCGGGACAGGGATGGACATTCAGTACTTC. Amino acids: CASRPAGTGMDIQYF. Drawing the rest from reference TRBV11-2 and TRBJ2-4, the complete variable domain is EAGVAQSPRYKIIEKRQSVAFWCNPISGHATLYWYQQILGQGPKLLIQFQNNGVVDDSQLPKDRFSAERLKGVDSTLKIQPAKLEDSAVYLCASRPAGTGMDIQYFGAGTRLSVL.

This clonotype turned up a few times. The genes are TRBV29-1 and TRBJ1-1; 7 bases map to TRBD1. V lost 6 bases to trimming and J lost 5 bases; unmatched junction nucleotides: 9. Germline values: CDR1 SQVTM, CDR2 ANQGSEA. The CDR3 is 13 amino acids. In nucleotides, the CDR3 is TGCAGCGTCGTAGGGGGCAGTAAGACTGAAGCTTTCTTT. Protein: CSVVGGSKTEAFF.

The genes are TRBV19 and TRBJ1-1; unclear D gene. Germline loops: CDR1 LNHDA, CDR2 SQIVND (reference sequence). This CDR3 contains 11 residues. The V end was cut by 11 bases, the J end by 1 base, with 8 bases between. The CDR3 nucleotides are TGTGCCGCAAAGAAGAACACTGAAGCTTTCTTT. Translating it yields CAAKKNTEAFF.

The V and J genes are TRBV2 and TRBJ2-2; D tentatively reads TRBD1 or TRBD2 (6 bases each). The germline V gene has CDR1 SNHLY and CDR2 FYNNEI. The CDR3 runs 14 residues. Deletions cut 6 bases from V and 5 bases from J, with 13 bases between. CDR3 bases: TGTGCCAGCAGGGGGGCAGGGAGGACCGGGGAGCTGTTTTTT. Encoded protein: CASRGAGRTGELFF. Using reference TRBV2 and TRBJ2-2 for the parts outside the CDR3, the full variable domain is EPEVTQTPSHQVTQMGQEVILRCVPISNHLYFYWYRQILGQKVEFLVSFYNNEISEKSEIFDDQFSVERPDGSNFTLKIRSTKLEDSAMYFCASRGAGRTGELFFGEGSRLTVL.

This clonotype was counted only a few times. The J gene is TRBJ1-1, the V gene TRBV7-2; no firm D call. V lost 1 base and J lost 0, with 9 bases in between. Germline CDR1 SGHTA, CDR2 FQGNSA. This CDR3 has 15 amino acids. The CDR3 sequence is CASSLVGKMNTEAFF. Here the CDR3 DNA reads TGTGCCAGCAGCTTAGTAGGGAAGATGAACACTGAAGCTTTCTTT.

In this sample, this clonotype turned up a few times. V and J are TRBV12-3 or TRBV12-4 and TRBJ1-5, with D possibly matching TRBD1 (5 bases). Trimming took off 5 bases at V and 2 bases at J, with 16 bases between the two ends. This CDR3 comprises 16 residues. CDR3 in DNA: TGTGCCAGCAGTCCGGGGGGGGTACGAGGCAATCAGCCCCAGCATTTT. Protein product: CASSPGGVRGNQPQHF.